This T cell receptor beta chain emerged from a study of blood T cell repertoires in COVID-19. On the study more broadly: The cDNA or gDNA used as material had been derived from T cells, B-cell-depleted T cells, or PBMCs.

Authors' methods: Estimation of nucleated cell counts relied on the amplification of reference gene primers. Measured with immunoSEQ multiplex PCR; TCRdb has only the in-frame clones, and not every one. V, J and clone size were drawn from that table, and D and trimming were deduced from the DNA. This repertoire shows tens of thousands of clones, just under 80% found once; its top ten account for 6.3%. CDR1 and CDR2 (germline): MGHRA, YSYEKL. The CDR3 has 15 residues. Losses at the gene ends were 2 bases for V and 5 bases for J; bases not matched to a gene: 7. While infection was still active, Seattle patients were enrolled and then followed longitudinally.

The rearrangement links TRBV4-1 to TRBJ2-7, with TRBD1 matching 9 bases. Sequenced: peripheral blood. The sequence derives from a man between 65 and 80 years old with COVID-19, enrolled during active disease. The CDR3 spells CASSQKPGQGHEQYF. The DNA for the CDR3 is TGCGCCAGCAGCCAAAAACCGGGACAGGGCCACGAGCAGTACTTC.